A selection of T cell receptor beta chains follows, all from one sample in a study of T cells in Graves' hyperthyroidism and ophthalmopathy. MiXCR, applied by TCRdb to the multiplex PCR reads, yields one record per CDR3 protein. The repertoire holds more than 550,000 distinct CDR3 sequences, with around 19% as singletons. Sequencing was done on a sample of blood. All receptors derive from a woman aged 45-65 years with Graves' hyperthyroidism that later progressed to Graves' ophthalmopathy. Each CDR3 is given with its conserved first and last residue. D genes are given only for firm matches. A row's size may be missing; if present it is once, few, many or a size class.

length: 15
size: many
D: NA
J: TRBJ1-2
V: TRBV11-2
DNA: TGTGCCAGCAGCTTAGACCCTGAGGGAGTCTATGGCTACACCTTC
CDR3: CASSLDPEGVYGYTF

length: 13
size: many
D: NA
J: TRBJ2-1
V: TRBV11-2
DNA: TGTGCCAGCAGCTCATACGCCTACAATGAGCAGTTCTTC
CDR3: CASSSYAYNEQFF

length: 15
size: few
D: TRBD1
J: TRBJ1-2
V: TRBV6-1
DNA: TGTGCCAGCAGTCGATCCGACAGGGAAAACTATGGCTACACCTTC
CDR3: CASSRSDRENYGYTF

length: 16
size: few
D: NA
J: TRBJ1-1
V: TRBV12-3/TRBV12-4
DNA: TGTGCCAGCGGCCCCGTTCCATACGGCATGAACACTGAAGCTTTCTTT
CDR3: CASGPVPYGMNTEAFF

length: 16
size: NA
D: TRBD1
J: TRBJ1-2
V: TRBV4-1
DNA: TGCGCCAGCAGTAAACCGGGACAGGGGTTCGGCTATGGCTACACCTTC
CDR3: CASSKPGQGFGYGYTF

length: 21
size: many
D: TRBD1
J: TRBJ2-7
V: TRBV11-2
DNA: TGTGCCAGCAGCTTAGGTGTGTCGAGGGGGCTACTCTTCGGAACCCACTACGAGCAGTACTTC
CDR3: CASSLGVSRGLLFGTHYEQYF

length: 15
size: many
D: NA
J: TRBJ1-1
V: TRBV3-1
DNA: TGTGCCAGCAGCCAAGACGAGGGTGATATCACTGAAGCTTTCTTT
CDR3: CASSQDEGDITEAFF

length: 13
size: few
D: NA
J: TRBJ1-3
V: TRBV30
DNA: TGTGCCTGGAATATACTGTCTGGAAACACCATATATTTT
CDR3: CAWNILSGNTIYF

length: 13
size: NA
D: NA
J: TRBJ1-6
V: TRBV7-2
DNA: TGTGCCAGCAGCTCCGTTGCTAATTCACCCCTCCACTTT
CDR3: CASSSVANSPLHF

length: 15
size: NA
D: NA
J: TRBJ1-3
V: TRBV19
DNA: TGTGCCAGTAGTATTCACTACAGCTCTGGAAACACCATATATTTT
CDR3: CASSIHYSSGNTIYF

length: 13
size: NA
D: TRBD1
J: TRBJ1-6
V: TRBV12-3/TRBV12-4
DNA: TGTGCCAGCAGGCCACAGGGGAATTCACCCCTCCACTTT
CDR3: CASRPQGNSPLHF

length: 17
size: few
D: NA
J: TRBJ1-2
V: TRBV5-8
DNA: TGTGCCAGCAGCTTGGACTCCCGGGGACAAGGAAGCTATGGCTACACCTTC
CDR3: CASSLDSRGQGSYGYTF

length: 15
size: NA
D: TRBD1
J: TRBJ1-6
V: TRBV9
DNA: TGTGCCAGCAGCGGGGACAGGGGTTCGGATTCACCCCTCCACTTT
CDR3: CASSGDRGSDSPLHF

length: 16
size: NA
D: TRBD1
J: TRBJ2-2
V: TRBV24-1
DNA: TGTGCCACCAGTGACGAAGGACAGGGGAACACCGGGGAGCTGTTTTTT
CDR3: CATSDEGQGNTGELFF

length: 13
size: many
D: NA
J: TRBJ2-7
V: TRBV29-1
DNA: TGCAGCGTTGAAGGGGTTTCAGGTCTCGAGCAGTACTTC
CDR3: CSVEGVSGLEQYF

length: 13
size: few
D: TRBD1
J: TRBJ1-5
V: TRBV20-1
DNA: TGCAGTGCGCAGAGGGGGCCTGGGCAGCCCCAGCATTTT
CDR3: CSAQRGPGQPQHF

length: 14
size: few
D: NA
J: TRBJ1-1
V: TRBV19
DNA: TGTGCCAGTAGTATAGGAGCCGCGGGGTCCGGAGCTTTCTTT
CDR3: CASSIGAAGSGAFF

length: 12
size: many
D: TRBD1
J: TRBJ1-1
V: TRBV12-3/TRBV12-4
DNA: TGTGCCAGCAGTCCGGACAGGGAAGGAGCTTTCTTT
CDR3: CASSPDREGAFF

length: 16
size: once
D: TRBD2
J: TRBJ2-3
V: TRBV19
DNA: TGTGCCAGTAGCCCTCTTATAGCGGGGGGCACAGATACGCAGTATTTT
CDR3: CASSPLIAGGTDTQYF

length: 16
size: NA
D: NA
J: TRBJ2-5
V: TRBV7-9
DNA: TGTGCCAGCAGCTCTCATCTGGGGGGATCTTCAGAGACCCAGTACTTC
CDR3: CASSSHLGGSSETQYF

length: 15
size: few
D: TRBD1
J: TRBJ2-1
V: TRBV6-1
DNA: TGTGCCAGCAGGGGCGGACAGGGTGGTTACAATGAGCAGTTCTTC
CDR3: CASRGGQGGYNEQFF

length: 15
size: few
D: NA
J: TRBJ2-7
V: TRBV7-9
DNA: TGTGCCAGCAGCTTATTACAGGTTAACTCCTACGAGCAGTACTTC
CDR3: CASSLLQVNSYEQYF

length: 14
size: few
D: TRBD2
J: TRBJ2-5
V: TRBV7-2
DNA: TGTGCCAGCAGCAAATCTCCTAGCGGAGAGACCCAGTACTTC
CDR3: CASSKSPSGETQYF

length: 14
size: NA
D: TRBD1
J: TRBJ2-1
V: TRBV5-6
DNA: TGTGCCAGCAGGGAACCGGGACAGAGCAATGAGCAGTTCTTC
CDR3: CASREPGQSNEQFF

length: 14
size: NA
D: NA
J: TRBJ2-5
V: TRBV4-1
DNA: TGCGCCAGCAGCCAAGATGGGACTCTGGAGACCCAGTACTTC
CDR3: CASSQDGTLETQYF

length: 15
size: few
D: NA
J: TRBJ1-5
V: TRBV6-1
DNA: TGTGCCAGCAGTGAATTCCGGGTGGGCGGTCAGCCCCAGCATTTT
CDR3: CASSEFRVGGQPQHF